This T cell receptor (beta chain) was obtained from a study of blood T cell repertoires in COVID-19. Across the whole study: From T cells, B-cell-depleted T cells, or PBMCs came the material, which was cDNA or gDNA.

Per the original data handling: Amplification of reference gene primers provided the estimated nucleated cell counts. Assay: immunoSEQ multiplex PCR; the TCRdb copy retains only in-frame clones and omits some. That table is the source of V, J and clone size, and D and trimming were worked out from the DNA. The table has 100,000 or so clones, 70% to 90% seen once; the top ten hold 9.5% to 10%. This CDR3 is built from 15 residues. Germline CDR1 reads MNHEY; CDR2 reads SVGAGI. Trimming cost V 6 bases and J 5 bases, with 17 bases left between them. The chain joins TRBV6-5 to TRBJ1-5, with D possibly being TRBD1 (6 bases). Material: peripheral blood. The receptor was isolated from a man aged 35 to 55 with active or convalescent COVID-19. The CDR3 protein is CASRTPGGGHQPQHF. For the CDR3, the DNA is TGTGCCAGCAGGACCCCGGGGGGCGGACATCAGCCCCAGCATTTT.